This section outlines one TCR beta chain sequence together with its context. Its antigen is as yet unknown. MiXCR, applied by TCRdb to the reads, yields one record per CDR3 protein. The sample has under 90,000 distinct CDR3 sequences; around 49% are singletons. The data belong to a study of T cell repertoires in cytomegalovirus infection. The CDR3 has 12 residues. V dropped 2 bases and J dropped 6 bases, with 5 bases sitting between them. The origin of this receptor is a human donor in good health (CMV status not recorded). Some clones in this sample may be carry-over from other donors' samples. The V gene is TRBV12-3 or TRBV12-4, the J gene TRBJ2-1; D is perhaps TRBD1 (5 bases). Material: CD8+ T cells from cultured PBMCs, obtained from culture after CMV antigen stimulation. CDR3 sequence reads: CASSLRGNEQFF. The CDR3 coding sequence is TGTGCCAGCAGTTTAAGGGGCAATGAGCAGTTCTTC.